One sample yielded the 32 T cell receptor beta chains listed below, sequenced in a study of T cell responses to AZD1222 COVID-19 vaccine. This table comes from immunoSEQ multiplex PCR, and its TCRdb copy is limited to in-frame clones, with some not included. The sample includes tens of thousands of clones, 70% to 90% seen only once; the top ten take 3.4%. The starting material was peripheral blood, obtained 28 days after the second AZD1222 dose. Receptor source: an adult who received the AZD1222 COVID-19 vaccine.

The rearrangement joins TRBV24-1 to TRBJ1-2, with TRBD1 as a possible D gene (5 bases). Germline V CDR1 and CDR2: KGHDR, SFDVKD. V shed 10 bases and J shed 6 bases, with 17 bases lying between them. The CDR3 extends over 13 amino acids. CDR3 loop: CATASGVADGYTF. The CDR3 DNA sequence: TGTGCCACGGCCTCGGGGGTCGCGGATGGCTACACCTTC.

The genes are TRBV27 and TRBJ2-7; a possible D gene is TRBD1 (5 bases). Germline-derived CDR1 and CDR2 are MNHEY and SMNVEV (reference sequence). CDR3 size: 14 residues. V lost 2 bases and J lost 5, with 13 bases in between. The CDR3 loop is CASSLVPGFHEQYF. CDR3 nucleotide sequence: TGTGCCAGCAGTTTAGTCCCAGGGTTCCACGAGCAGTACTTC.

The rearrangement links TRBV30 to TRBJ1-2; 12 positions match TRBD1. This CDR3 comprises 12 residues. CDR1 and CDR2 (germline): GTSNPN, SVGIG (reference sequence). Losses at the gene ends were 7 bases for V and 8 bases for J; bases not matched to a gene: 5. The CDR3 sequence is CALGTGGAGYTF. CDR3 nucleotide sequence: TGTGCCTTAGGGACAGGGGGCGCCGGCTACACCTTC.

This chain uses TRBV10-1 with TRBJ2-5; D call uncertain. CDR3 length: 16 amino acids. With 3 bases removed from V and 5 bases from J, the gap between germline ends came to 19 bases. Germline V gives CDR1 WNHNN, CDR2 SYGVQD (reference sequence). CDR3 nucleotides: TGCGCCAGCAGTGAAGCCCACAGCGCCCTGGGGGAGACCCAGTACTTC. As protein: CASSEAHSALGETQYF.

Concerning this clone: Other nucleotide sequences from this sample produce the same CDR3. This chain uses TRBV29-1 with TRBJ1-2; tentative D call: TRBD1 (5 bases). The germline V gene has CDR1 SQVTM and CDR2 ANQGSEA. V was cut by 6 bases and J by 0 bases, with 8 bases left in between. The CDR3 runs to 12 residues. The DNA of the CDR3 is TGCAGCGTCACAGGTACTAACTATGGCTACACCTTC. Its translation: CSVTGTNYGYTF. The whole variable domain, filled in from reference TRBV29-1 and TRBJ1-2, reads SAVISQKPSRDICQRGTSLTIQCQVDSQVTMMFWYRQQPGQSLTLIATANQGSEATYESGFVIDKFPISRPNLTFSTLTVSNMSPEDSSIYLCSVTGTNYGYTFGSGTRLTVV.

This chain joins TRBV2 and TRBJ1-5, with D possibly being TRBD1 (5 bases). V was cut by 3 bases and J by 5 bases, with 11 bases left in between. This CDR3 has 14 amino acids. Germline V gene sequence: CDR1 SNHLY, CDR2 FYNNEI. The CDR3 coding sequence is TGTGCCAGCAGTGAGGGTCGGGACGATCAGCCCCAGCATTTT. This encodes CASSEGRDDQPQHF. The full variable domain, completed using reference TRBV2 and TRBJ1-5, is EPEVTQTPSHQVTQMGQEVILRCVPISNHLYFYWYRQILGQKVEFLVSFYNNEISEKSEIFDDQFSVERPDGSNFTLKIRSTKLEDSAMYFCASSEGRDDQPQHFGDGTRLSIL.

CDR3: CASSVGAGGQSYEQYF. The CDR3 DNA reads TGTGCCAGCAGCGTAGGAGCGGGCGGACAATCCTACGAGCAGTACTTC. The chain joins TRBV9 to TRBJ2-7; possible D gene TRBD2, 6 bases. This CDR3 spans 16 amino acids. V lost 0 bases and J 1 base, leaving 14 bases between the germline ends. The germline V gene encodes CDR1 SGDLS and CDR2 YYNGEE.

The chain couples TRBV6-6 to TRBJ2-3; D remains ambiguous. This CDR3 is 13 amino acids long. Trimming shortened V by 7 bases and J by 3 bases, and 11 bases separated the two germline ends. Germline CDR1 reads MNHNY; CDR2 reads SVGAGI (reference sequence). CDR3 sequence reads: CASTRWGTDTQYF. Written as DNA, the CDR3 is TGTGCCAGCACCCGATGGGGAACAGATACGCAGTATTTT.

The chain has TRBV3-1 (or the pseudogene TRBV3-2) and TRBJ1-5; D ambiguous. Germline loops: CDR1 LGHDT, CDR2 YNNKEL (reference sequence). Between the trimmed V and J ends, which lost 1 base and 2 bases, there was a span of 9 bases. This CDR3 contains 15 residues. The CDR3 DNA sequence: TGTGCCAGCAGCCAAGTCGCAACGGGCAATCAGCCCCAGCATTTT. It is translated as CASSQVATGNQPQHF.

The chain joins TRBV14 to TRBJ2-3; TRBD2 is a possible D gene (5 bases). The germline V and J ends were trimmed by 0 bases and 5 bases, with 12 bases remaining between them. Germline CDR1 SGHDN, CDR2 FVKESK. This CDR3 contains 15 residues. The CDR3 reads CASSQEAFGGDTQYF. CDR3 coding DNA: TGTGCCAGCAGCCAAGAGGCCTTCGGAGGAGATACGCAGTATTTT.

The V and J genes are TRBV27 and TRBJ2-2, with a weak D call TRBD1 (6 bases). This CDR3 is built from 17 residues. The V gene lost 3 bases and the J gene lost 1 base, with 15 bases spanning the gap. Germline CDR1 reads MNHEY; CDR2 reads SMNVEV (reference sequence). CDR3 nucleotide sequence: TGTGCCAGCAGTTTGGGGGCGAGGGGGTGGAACACCGGGGAGCTGTTTTTT. The encoded protein is CASSLGARGWNTGELFF.

V is TRBV2 and J is TRBJ1-4; a weak D match, TRBD1 (6 bases). Trimming took off 5 bases at V and 4 bases at J, with 14 bases between the two ends. The CDR3 length is 15 residues. The germline gives CDR1 SNHLY, CDR2 FYNNEI. The CDR3 spells CASSPKQGNNEKLFF. The CDR3 DNA sequence: TGTGCCAGCAGTCCAAAGCAGGGGAATAATGAAAAACTGTTTTTT.

The chain combines TRBV29-1 with TRBJ2-2; 13 nucleotides match TRBD2. CDR1 is SQVTM, CDR2 ANQGSEA, per germline. V shed 8 bases, J shed 5 bases, and the junction held 8 bases outside the gene matches. The CDR3 sequence is 15 residues long. CDR3 amino acids: CSFTSGGARTGELFF. CDR3 DNA: TGCAGCTTTACTAGCGGGGGGGCTCGAACCGGGGAGCTGTTTTTT.

This clone was observed a handful of times. Other DNA sequences of this sample code for an identical CDR3. The rearrangement links TRBV14 to TRBJ1-6; D perhaps matches TRBD1 (5 bases). V lost 3 bases and J 7 bases, leaving 10 bases between the germline ends. This CDR3 region has 14 residues. Germline V lookup: CDR1 SGHDN, CDR2 FVKESK. CDR3 nucleotide sequence: TGTGCCAGCAGCCAGGGACGTGAGAATTCACCCCTCCACTTT. Protein sequence: CASSQGRENSPLHF.

The rearrangement links TRBV2 to TRBJ2-1; 7 bases fit TRBD2. The germline V gene has CDR1 SNHLY and CDR2 FYNNEI. With 3 bases clipped from V and 5 bases from J, the junction kept 4 bases outside the gene matches. The CDR3 extends over 14 amino acids. The CDR3: CASSERRGNNEQFF. DNA of the CDR3: TGTGCCAGCAGTGAGAGGCGGGGGAACAATGAGCAGTTCTTC.

V and J are TRBV28 and TRBJ1-2; 7 positions match TRBD1. The CDR3 is made up of 14 amino acids. Germline CDR1 is MDHEN and CDR2 is SYDVKM. V lost 2 bases and J lost 6; bases outside the gene matches: 6. The CDR3 region is CASSLRQGFDGYTF. The DNA for the CDR3 is TGTGCCAGCAGTTTACGACAGGGCTTCGATGGCTACACCTTC.

This chain joins TRBV19 and TRBJ2-7; a possible D gene is TRBD1 (6 bases). CDR3 size: 16 residues. Germline loops: CDR1 LNHDA, CDR2 SQIVND (reference sequence). The V end lost 5 bases, the J end lost 1 base, and 18 bases lay between the germline ends. The CDR3 spells CASSGTATGYSYEQYF. The CDR3 DNA is TGTGCCAGTAGTGGAACCGCGACAGGATATTCCTACGAGCAGTACTTC.

The CDR3 DNA reads as TGCGCCAGCAGCCAGAGGGACTTGGTGGCGGGGATGGACAATGAGCAGTTCTTC. It translates to CASSQRDLVAGMDNEQFF. This rearrangement joins TRBV4-1 to TRBJ2-1, with D maybe TRBD2 (6 bases). This CDR3 contains 18 residues. V was shortened by 3 bases and J by 5 bases, with 23 bases between the two germline ends. Germline V gene lookup returns CDR1 MGHRA and CDR2 YSYEKL.

The sample holds a few counts of this clone. The J gene is TRBJ1-5, the V gene TRBV7-2, with unresolved D. This CDR3 is 14 amino acids long. The V end was cut by 2 bases, the J end by 5 bases, with 10 bases between. Germline lookup yields CDR1 SGHTA and CDR2 FQGNSA. The CDR3 DNA reads as TGTGCCAGCAGCTTATGGGCCGCCGATCAGCCCCAGCATTTT. The encoded protein is CASSLWAADQPQHF.

The CDR3 bases are TGTGCCTGGAGGGAGGGGGAGCTGTTTTTT. It specifies CAWREGELFF. This chain links TRBV30 with TRBJ2-2; D gene uncertain. Trimming took off 3 bases at V and 8 bases at J, with 4 bases between the two ends. The germline gives CDR1 GTSNPN, CDR2 SVGIG (reference sequence). The CDR3 contains 10 residues.

The rearrangement joins TRBV14 to TRBJ1-1, with D possibly TRBD1 on 6 matching bases. The ends were cut back, 2 bases at V and 5 bases at J, with 12 bases in the middle. This CDR3 contains 14 residues. From germline, CDR1 is SGHDN and CDR2 FVKESK. In DNA, the CDR3 is TGTGCCAGCAGCCAACAACAGGGTTCAACTGAAGCTTTCTTT. It specifies CASSQQQGSTEAFF.

This clone was counted between two and nine times. This sequence joins TRBV11-2 and TRBJ2-1; D gene unclear. Germline V CDR1 and CDR2: SGHAT, FQNNGV. Trimming shortened V by 0 bases and J by 12 bases, and 9 bases separated the two germline ends. CDR3 length: 12 residues. The CDR3 DNA is TGTGCCAGCAGCTTAGAACCGTCGGGGCAGTTCTTC. Its protein product is CASSLEPSGQFF.

The chain is built from TRBV18 and TRBJ1-1; TRBD1 matches 7 bases. The CDR3 is made up of 13 amino acids. V was pared by 3 bases and J by 7 bases, with 5 bases of the junction left unmatched. CDR1 KGHSH and CDR2 LQKENI come from the germline V gene. The DNA of the CDR3 is TGTGCCAGCTCACCGGAGGCAGGGGGTGAAGCTTTCTTT. Encoded protein: CASSPEAGGEAFF.

The gene calls are TRBV27 and TRBJ2-7; TRBD2 agrees at 10 bases. Germline trimming cut 5 bases from V and 4 bases from J; bases unmatched to any gene: 5. CDR1 and CDR2 from the germline V gene are MNHEY and SMNVEV (reference sequence). The CDR3 is 14 amino acids. CDR3 bases: TGTGCCAGCAGTATAGCGGGAGGTTGGTACGAGCAGTACTTC. Translated: CASSIAGGWYEQYF.

J is TRBJ1-4 and V is TRBV28; D might be TRBD1 (6 bases). V shed 6 bases and J shed 10 bases, with 12 bases lying between them. The CDR3 is 12 residues long. CDR1 is MDHEN, CDR2 SYDVKM, per germline. CDR3: CASSTRTVKLFF. CDR3 coding DNA: TGTGCCAGCAGCACAAGGACAGTAAAACTGTTTTTT.

This clone has a single count. The chain uses TRBV10-3 and TRBJ2-5; 11 bases fit TRBD1. Germline V CDR1 and CDR2: ENHRY, SYGVKD. Trimming at V came to 4 bases and at J to 5 bases, leaving 3 bases not matched to a gene. The CDR3 contains 14 residues. CDR3 in DNA: TGTGCCATCAGTGGGGACAGGGGGTTTGAGACCCAGTACTTC. This sequence encodes CAISGDRGFETQYF.

The CDR3 spells CASTGAGLGYTF. The CDR3 DNA reads as TGTGCCAGCACTGGGGCGGGTCTCGGCTACACCTTC. The rearrangement joins TRBV6-5 to TRBJ1-2; tentative D call: TRBD1 (5 bases). The germline V gene encodes CDR1 MNHEY and CDR2 SVGAGI. Deletions cut 7 bases from V and 8 bases from J, with 14 bases between. This CDR3 has 12 residues.

V and J are TRBV28 and TRBJ2-7; 9 bases agree with TRBD2. J gave up 2 bases and V 3 bases, and 11 bases lay outside the gene matches. The CDR3 has 17 residues. Germline loops: CDR1 MDHEN, CDR2 SYDVKM. The DNA for the CDR3 is TGTGCCAGCAGTTTTCTGAGCGGGGGGCCGAACGCCTACGAGCAGTACTTC. Amino acid sequence: CASSFLSGGPNAYEQYF.

V gene TRBV9 combines with J gene TRBJ2-3; 12 nucleotides line up with TRBD2. Germline V gives CDR1 SGDLS, CDR2 YYNGEE. Trimming at V came to 0 bases and at J to 7 bases, leaving 9 bases not matched to a gene. CDR3 length equals 17 residues. This CDR3 is CASSVDGLAGPGYTQYF. Written as DNA, the CDR3 is TGTGCCAGCAGCGTAGATGGACTAGCGGGGCCCGGATATACGCAGTATTTT.

Details on this clone: Relative to the germline gene, one junction end is altered; a read error may explain this. This chain's CDR3 is CASSVAPGQSTRELFF. CDR3 coding DNA: TGTGCCAGCAGCGTAGCCCCGGGACAATCCACCAGGGAGCTGTTTTTT. The chain uses TRBV9 and TRBJ2-2, with D possibly TRBD1 on 6 matching bases. The CDR3 runs to 16 residues. The germline CDR1 and CDR2 sequences are SGDLS and YYNGEE.

V is TRBV14 and J is TRBJ2-5; D gene ambiguous. The CDR3 sequence is 14 residues long. Germline V lookup: CDR1 SGHDN, CDR2 FVKESK. V was shortened by 3 bases and J by 2 bases, with 10 bases between the two germline ends. In DNA form, the CDR3 reads TGTGCCAGCAGCCACTTGGGCAGACAAGAGACCCAGTACTTC. It specifies CASSHLGRQETQYF.

V and J are TRBV5-4 and TRBJ1-1, with 8 bases identical to TRBD1. In germline, CDR1 is SGHNT, CDR2 YYREEE (reference sequence). After removal of 3 bases from V and 3 bases from J, the junction contained 7 bases not matched to a gene. The CDR3 runs 15 residues. This CDR3 is CASSSPSTGDTEAFF. The CDR3 DNA reads as TGTGCCAGCAGCTCCCCTTCGACAGGGGACACTGAAGCTTTCTTT.